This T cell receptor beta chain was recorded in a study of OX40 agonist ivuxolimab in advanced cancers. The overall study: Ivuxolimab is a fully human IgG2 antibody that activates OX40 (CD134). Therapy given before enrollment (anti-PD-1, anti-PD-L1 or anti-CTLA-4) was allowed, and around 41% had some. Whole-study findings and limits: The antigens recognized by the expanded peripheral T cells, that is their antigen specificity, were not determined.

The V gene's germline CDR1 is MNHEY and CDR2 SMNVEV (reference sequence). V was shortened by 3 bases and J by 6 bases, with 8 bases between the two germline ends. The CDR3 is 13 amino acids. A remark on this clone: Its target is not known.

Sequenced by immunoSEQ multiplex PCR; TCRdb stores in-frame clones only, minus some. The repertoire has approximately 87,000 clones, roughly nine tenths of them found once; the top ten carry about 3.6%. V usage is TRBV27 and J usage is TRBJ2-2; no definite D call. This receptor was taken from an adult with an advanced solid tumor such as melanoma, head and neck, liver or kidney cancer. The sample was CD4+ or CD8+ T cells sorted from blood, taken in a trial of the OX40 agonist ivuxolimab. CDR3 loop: CASSFSGAGELFF. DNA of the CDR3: TGTGCCAGCAGTTTTTCGGGCGCCGGGGAGCTGTTTTTT.